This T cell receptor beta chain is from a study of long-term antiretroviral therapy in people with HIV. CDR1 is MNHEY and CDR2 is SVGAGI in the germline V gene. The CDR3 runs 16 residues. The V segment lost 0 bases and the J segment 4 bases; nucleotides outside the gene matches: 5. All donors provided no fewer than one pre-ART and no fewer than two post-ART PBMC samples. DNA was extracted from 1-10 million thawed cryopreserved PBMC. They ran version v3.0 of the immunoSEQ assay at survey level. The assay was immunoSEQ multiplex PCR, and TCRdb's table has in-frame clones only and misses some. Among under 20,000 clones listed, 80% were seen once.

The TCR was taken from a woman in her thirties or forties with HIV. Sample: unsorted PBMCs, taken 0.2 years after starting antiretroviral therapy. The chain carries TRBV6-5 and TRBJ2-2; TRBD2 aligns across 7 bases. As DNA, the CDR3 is TGTGCCAGCAGTTACTCGGGAGGGGCGAGCACCGGGGAGCTGTTTTTT. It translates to CASSYSGGASTGELFF.